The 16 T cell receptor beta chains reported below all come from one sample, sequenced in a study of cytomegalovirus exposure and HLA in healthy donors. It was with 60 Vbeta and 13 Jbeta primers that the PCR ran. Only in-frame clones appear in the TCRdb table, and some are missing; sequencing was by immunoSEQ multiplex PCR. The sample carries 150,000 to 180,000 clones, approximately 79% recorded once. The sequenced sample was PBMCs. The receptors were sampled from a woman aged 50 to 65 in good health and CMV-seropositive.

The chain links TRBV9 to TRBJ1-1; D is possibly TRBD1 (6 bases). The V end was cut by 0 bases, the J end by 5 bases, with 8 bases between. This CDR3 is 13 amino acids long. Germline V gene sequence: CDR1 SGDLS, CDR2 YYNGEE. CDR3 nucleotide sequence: TGTGCCAGCAGCGTAGTAACAGGGACTGAAGCTTTCTTT. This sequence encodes CASSVVTGTEAFF.

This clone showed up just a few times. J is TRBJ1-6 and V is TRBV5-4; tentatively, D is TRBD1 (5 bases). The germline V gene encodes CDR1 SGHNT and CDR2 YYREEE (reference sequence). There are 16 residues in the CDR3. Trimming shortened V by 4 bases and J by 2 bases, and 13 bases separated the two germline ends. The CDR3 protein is CASSDLGQTYNSPLHF. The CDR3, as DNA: TGTGCCAGCAGCGACCTGGGGCAAACCTATAATTCACCCCTCCACTTT.

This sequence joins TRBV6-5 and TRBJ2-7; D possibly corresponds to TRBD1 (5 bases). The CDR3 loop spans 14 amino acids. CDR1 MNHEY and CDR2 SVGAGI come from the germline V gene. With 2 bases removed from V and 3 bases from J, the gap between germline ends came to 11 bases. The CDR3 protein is CASSYQGRVYEQYF. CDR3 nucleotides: TGTGCCAGCAGTTACCAGGGCAGAGTCTACGAGCAGTACTTC.

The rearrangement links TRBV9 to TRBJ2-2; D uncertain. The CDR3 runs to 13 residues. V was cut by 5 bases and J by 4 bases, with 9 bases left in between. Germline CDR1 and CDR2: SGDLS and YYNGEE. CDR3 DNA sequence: TGTGCCAGCAGTGATAAGCGCACCGGGGAGCTGTTTTTT. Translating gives CASSDKRTGELFF.

The CDR3, as DNA: TGTGCCATCAGGGACAGGGTTGCCGGGGAGCTGTTTTTT. The encoded protein is CAIRDRVAGELFF. The chain joins TRBV10-3 to TRBJ2-2, with 8 nucleotides matching TRBD1. CDR3 length equals 13 residues. The V segment lost 6 bases and the J segment 6 bases; nucleotides outside the gene matches: 3. Germline V gene sequence: CDR1 ENHRY, CDR2 SYGVKD.

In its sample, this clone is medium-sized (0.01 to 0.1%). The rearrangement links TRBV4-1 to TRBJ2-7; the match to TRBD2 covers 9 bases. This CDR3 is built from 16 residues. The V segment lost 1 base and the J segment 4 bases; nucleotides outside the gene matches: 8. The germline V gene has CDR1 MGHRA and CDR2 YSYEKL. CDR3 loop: CASSQGDGTSLYEQYF. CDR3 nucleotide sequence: TGCGCCAGCAGCCAAGGGGACGGGACTAGCTTGTACGAGCAGTACTTC.

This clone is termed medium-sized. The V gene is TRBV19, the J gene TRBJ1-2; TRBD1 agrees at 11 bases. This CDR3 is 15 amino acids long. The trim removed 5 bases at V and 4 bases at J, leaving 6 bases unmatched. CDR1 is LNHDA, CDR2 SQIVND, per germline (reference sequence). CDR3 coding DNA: TGTGCCAGTAGTTTGGACAGGGGGCGCATCTATGGCTACACCTTC. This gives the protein CASSLDRGRIYGYTF.

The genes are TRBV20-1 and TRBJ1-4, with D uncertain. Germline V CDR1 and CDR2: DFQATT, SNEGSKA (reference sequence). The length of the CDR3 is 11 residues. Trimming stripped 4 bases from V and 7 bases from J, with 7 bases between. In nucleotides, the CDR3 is TGCAGTGCTACCCGGGGTGAAAAACTGTTTTTT. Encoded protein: CSATRGEKLFF.

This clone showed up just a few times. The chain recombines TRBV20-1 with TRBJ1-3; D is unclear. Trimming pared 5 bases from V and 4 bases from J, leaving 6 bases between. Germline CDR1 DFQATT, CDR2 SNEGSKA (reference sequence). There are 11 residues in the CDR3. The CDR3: CSAGQGNTIYF. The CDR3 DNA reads TGCAGTGCTGGTCAGGGAAACACCATATATTTT.

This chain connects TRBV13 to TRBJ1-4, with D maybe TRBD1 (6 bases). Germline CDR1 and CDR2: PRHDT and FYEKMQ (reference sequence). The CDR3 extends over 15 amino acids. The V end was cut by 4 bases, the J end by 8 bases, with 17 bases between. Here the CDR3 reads CASSSATPRGEKLFF. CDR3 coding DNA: TGTGCCAGCAGCTCGGCGACACCGAGGGGGGAAAAACTGTTTTTT.

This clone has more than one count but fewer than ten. DNA of the CDR3: TGTGCCAGCAGCGAGGGGCTAGCGGGGGGTTCCTACGAGCAGTACTTC. This translates into CASSEGLAGGSYEQYF. The chain has TRBV9 and TRBJ2-7, with 11 bases lining up with TRBD2. J lost 1 base, V lost 3 bases, and 6 bases had no gene match. Germline lookup yields CDR1 SGDLS and CDR2 YYNGEE. This CDR3 has 16 amino acids.

The CDR3 DNA reads as TGTGCCAGCAGTCCCAGTCGCGGAGAGCTGTTTTTT. Amino acid sequence: CASSPSRGELFF. The chain has TRBV6-5 and TRBJ2-2; no firm D call. There are 12 residues in the CDR3. Germline CDR1 and CDR2: MNHEY and SVGAGI. V was pared by 5 bases and J by 11 bases, with 12 bases between.

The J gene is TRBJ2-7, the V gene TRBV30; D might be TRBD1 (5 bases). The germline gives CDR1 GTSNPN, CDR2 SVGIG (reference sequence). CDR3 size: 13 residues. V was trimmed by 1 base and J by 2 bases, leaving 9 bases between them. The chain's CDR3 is CAWSDDSPYEQYF. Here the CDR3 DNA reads TGTGCCTGGAGTGACGACAGCCCCTACGAGCAGTACTTC.

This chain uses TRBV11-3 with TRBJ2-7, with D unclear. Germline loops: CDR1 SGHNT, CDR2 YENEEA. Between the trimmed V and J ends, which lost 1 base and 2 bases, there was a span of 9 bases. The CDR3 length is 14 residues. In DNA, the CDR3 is TGTGCCAGCAGCTTAGTCCCAGAAACCTACGAGCAGTACTTC. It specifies CASSLVPETYEQYF.

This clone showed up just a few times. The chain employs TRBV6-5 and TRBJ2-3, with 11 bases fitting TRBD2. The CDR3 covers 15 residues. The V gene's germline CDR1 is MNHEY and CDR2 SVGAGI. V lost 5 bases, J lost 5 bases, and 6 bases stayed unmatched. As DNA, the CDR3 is TGTGCCAGCAGTCATAGCGGGGGGGCGATAGATACGCAGTATTTT. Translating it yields CASSHSGGAIDTQYF.

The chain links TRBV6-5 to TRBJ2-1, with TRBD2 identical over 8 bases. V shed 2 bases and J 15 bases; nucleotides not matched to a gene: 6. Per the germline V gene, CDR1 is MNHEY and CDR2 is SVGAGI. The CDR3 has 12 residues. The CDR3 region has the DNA TGTGCCAGCAGTTACCCCGGGGGGGAACCGTTCTTC. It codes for CASSYPGGEPFF.